This is a list of T cell receptor beta chains from one sample in a study of prognosis after radiotherapy for stage I lung cancer. TCRdb passed the multiplex PCR reads through MiXCR, listing each CDR3 protein once. The top ten hold 32% of the sample, which has 15,000 to 20,000 distinct CDR3 sequences, over 45% seen once. The source material was PBMCs, sampled before or after stereotactic body radiation therapy (not recorded which). The origin of the receptors is a donor over 45 with non-small cell lung cancer. CDR3s include the opening cysteine and the closing phenylalanine or tryptophan. A D gene is named only where the DNA matches it firmly. The listing skips clone size in some rows; elsewhere it reads once, few, many or a size class.

d_gene: TRBD2; abundance: many; v_gene: TRBV5-6; j_gene: TRBJ2-3; CDR3aa: CASSSRTSGRGDTQYF; CDR3nt: TGTGCCAGCAGCTCCCGGACTAGCGGGAGGGGGGATACGCAGTATTTT
d_gene: -; abundance: -; v_gene: TRBV28; j_gene: TRBJ2-6; CDR3aa: CSIKLVGAGANVLTF; CDR3nt: TGTTCCATCAAATTGGTGGGGGCTGGGGCCAACGTCCTGACTTTC
d_gene: TRBD2; abundance: -; v_gene: TRBV24-1; j_gene: TRBJ2-1; CDR3aa: CATSDTTGLAGVNEQFF; CDR3nt: TGTGCCACTAGCGATACTACGGGACTAGCGGGAGTCAATGAGCAGTTCTTC
d_gene: -; abundance: once; v_gene: TRBV6-1; j_gene: TRBJ2-2; CDR3aa: CASSLSGTGELFF; CDR3nt: TGTGCCAGCAGCCTTAGTGGCACCGGGGAGCTGTTTTTT
d_gene: -; abundance: -; v_gene: TRBV28; j_gene: TRBJ2-3; CDR3aa: CASSPRGTWIDTQYF; CDR3nt: TGTGCCAGCAGCCCCCGGGGGACATGGATAGATACGCAGTATTTT
d_gene: TRBD1; abundance: -; v_gene: TRBV2; j_gene: TRBJ1-2; CDR3aa: CASRGTGSYCYTF; CDR3nt: TGTGCCAGCAGGGGGACAGGGAGCTATTGCTACACCTTC
d_gene: -; abundance: once; v_gene: TRBV7-6; j_gene: TRBJ2-7; CDR3aa: CASSLSGVSSYEQYF; CDR3nt: TGTGCCAGCAGCTTGAGCGGAGTCAGCTCCTACGAGCAGTACTTC
d_gene: TRBD1; abundance: many; v_gene: TRBV20-1; j_gene: TRBJ1-5; CDR3aa: CSARVGGGADQPQHF; CDR3nt: TGCAGTGCTAGAGTGGGAGGGGGCGCGGATCAGCCCCAGCATTTT
d_gene: -; abundance: once; v_gene: TRBV28; j_gene: TRBJ1-1; CDR3aa: CASNPSQRLGLNTEAFF; CDR3nt: TGTGCCAGCAACCCAAGTCAAAGGTTGGGTCTGAACACTGAAGCTTTCTTT
d_gene: -; abundance: many; v_gene: TRBV7-3; j_gene: TRBJ2-2; CDR3aa: CASSSHGGQGQNTGELFF; CDR3nt: TGTGCCAGCAGCTCTCACGGGGGGCAGGGCCAAAACACCGGGGAGCTGTTTTTT
d_gene: TRBD1; abundance: -; v_gene: TRBV7-8; j_gene: TRBJ1-6; CDR3aa: CASSRGQVNDSPLHF; CDR3nt: TGTGCCAGCAGCCGGGGACAGGTTAATGATTCACCCCTCCACTTT
d_gene: TRBD1; abundance: few; v_gene: TRBV19; j_gene: TRBJ2-7; CDR3aa: CASSVAGGAGYEQYF; CDR3nt: TGTGCCAGTAGTGTCGCAGGGGGCGCGGGCTACGAGCAGTACTTC
d_gene: -; abundance: many; v_gene: TRBV3-1; j_gene: TRBJ1-1; CDR3aa: CASSQGSEAFF; CDR3nt: TGTGCCAGCAGCCAAGGTTCTGAAGCTTTCTTT
d_gene: -; abundance: many; v_gene: TRBV9; j_gene: TRBJ1-1; CDR3aa: CASSVEGNTEAFF; CDR3nt: TGTGCCAGCAGCGTAGAAGGGAACACTGAAGCTTTCTTT
d_gene: -; abundance: many; v_gene: TRBV2; j_gene: TRBJ2-5; CDR3aa: CASSQTGEGTQYF; CDR3nt: TGTGCCAGCAGCCAGACAGGGGAGGGGACCCAGTACTTC
d_gene: -; abundance: many; v_gene: TRBV15; j_gene: TRBJ1-2; CDR3aa: CATRPLGNYGYTF; CDR3nt: TGTGCCACCCGGCCCCTAGGGAACTATGGCTACACCTTC
d_gene: -; abundance: many; v_gene: TRBV7-9; j_gene: TRBJ2-1; CDR3aa: CASSLRGGLYNEQFF; CDR3nt: TGTGCCAGCAGCTTAAGGGGGGGGCTCTACAATGAGCAGTTCTTC
d_gene: -; abundance: medium-sized; v_gene: TRBV7-6; j_gene: TRBJ2-5; CDR3aa: CASSLVWETQYF; CDR3nt: TGTGCCAGCAGCTTAGTTTGGGAGACCCAGTACTTC
d_gene: TRBD2; abundance: -; v_gene: TRBV6-9; j_gene: TRBJ2-7; CDR3aa: CASSLLAGGPYEQYF; CDR3nt: TGTGCCAGCAGTTTACTAGCGGGAGGGCCTTACGAGCAGTACTTC
d_gene: -; abundance: -; v_gene: TRBV6-4; j_gene: TRBJ2-2; CDR3aa: CASSDPDGTGYLFF; CDR3nt: TGTGCCAGCAGTGATCCCGACGGTACCGGGTATCTGTTTTTT
d_gene: TRBD2; abundance: -; v_gene: TRBV7-9; j_gene: TRBJ2-1; CDR3aa: CASSPTVPGGWQFF; CDR3nt: TGTGCCAGCAGCCCGACGGTACCGGGAGGGTGGCAGTTCTTC
d_gene: -; abundance: many; v_gene: TRBV30; j_gene: TRBJ2-2; CDR3aa: CAWSRGGGHTGELFF; CDR3nt: TGTGCCTGGAGTCGAGGGGGAGGTCACACCGGGGAGCTGTTTTTT
d_gene: -; abundance: -; v_gene: TRBV11-3; j_gene: TRBJ2-2; CDR3aa: CASSLDSPGELFF; CDR3nt: TGTGCCAGCAGCTTAGATAGCCCCGGGGAGCTGTTTTTT
d_gene: -; abundance: -; v_gene: TRBV5-1; j_gene: TRBJ2-3; CDR3aa: CSISLRTASTDTQYF; CDR3nt: TGCTCCATCAGCTTACGTACCGCTAGCACAGATACGCAGTATTTT
d_gene: -; abundance: many; v_gene: TRBV28; j_gene: TRBJ2-1; CDR3aa: CASSLSGRLQFF; CDR3nt: TGTGCCAGCAGTTTATCGGGACGGTTGCAGTTCTTC
d_gene: -; abundance: -; v_gene: TRBV12-5; j_gene: TRBJ2-7; CDR3aa: CSSGLVRRHF; CDR3nt: TGTTCTAGTGGTTTGGTGAGGAGACACTTC
d_gene: -; abundance: -; v_gene: TRBV12-3/TRBV12-4; j_gene: TRBJ1-1; CDR3aa: CASSSSTNTEAFF; CDR3nt: TGTGCCAGCAGTTCAAGTACAAACACTGAAGCTTTCTTT
d_gene: TRBD1; abundance: -; v_gene: TRBV5-1; j_gene: TRBJ1-2; CDR3aa: CASSWRTGGRGYTF; CDR3nt: TGCGCCAGCAGCTGGAGGACAGGGGGTCGGGGCTACACCTTC
d_gene: -; abundance: -; v_gene: TRBV7-3; j_gene: TRBJ2-2; CDR3aa: CASGRTASQHTGELFF; CDR3nt: TGTGCCAGCGGCCGGACTGCATCTCAACACACCGGTGAGCTGTTTTTT
d_gene: TRBD1; abundance: -; v_gene: TRBV5-1; j_gene: TRBJ1-2; CDR3aa: CASRYLEGAGGYTF; CDR3nt: TGCGCCAGCAGATATCTAGAGGGGGCGGGAGGCTACACCTTC
d_gene: TRBD2; abundance: -; v_gene: TRBV7-2; j_gene: TRBJ2-3; CDR3aa: CASSPALAAGSDTQYF; CDR3nt: TGTGCCAGCAGCCCCGCACTAGCGGCAGGGTCAGATACGCAGTATTTT
d_gene: -; abundance: medium-sized; v_gene: TRBV19; j_gene: TRBJ1-6; CDR3aa: CASRGGSYNSPLHF; CDR3nt: TGTGCCAGTAGGGGTGGCTCCTATAATTCACCCCTCCACTTT
d_gene: -; abundance: -; v_gene: TRBV5-6; j_gene: TRBJ2-4; CDR3aa: CASSLILAGGAIQYF; CDR3nt: TGTGCCAGCAGCTTGATACTCGCGGGCGGAGCCATTCAGTACTTC
d_gene: -; abundance: many; v_gene: TRBV5-4; j_gene: TRBJ1-2; CDR3aa: CASSLDPGVNYGYTF; CDR3nt: TGTGCCAGCAGCTTGGATCCAGGGGTAAACTATGGCTACACCTTC
d_gene: -; abundance: few; v_gene: TRBV28; j_gene: TRBJ1-1; CDR3aa: CASSQGGTEAFF; CDR3nt: TGTGCCAGCAGTCAAGGGGGGACTGAAGCTTTCTTT
d_gene: TRBD2; abundance: -; v_gene: TRBV20-1; j_gene: TRBJ2-7; CDR3aa: CSARPAGVAYEQYF; CDR3nt: TGCAGTGCTAGACCAGCGGGAGTAGCATACGAGCAGTACTTC
d_gene: -; abundance: -; v_gene: TRBV30; j_gene: TRBJ2-3; CDR3aa: CAWSVVLSGRAGYF; CDR3nt: TGTGCCTGGAGTGTCGTGCTATCGGGACGTGCGGGGTATTTT
d_gene: -; abundance: -; v_gene: TRBV5-8; j_gene: TRBJ2-7; CDR3aa: CASIPPYLDSYEQYF; CDR3nt: TGTGCCAGCATCCCTCCCTACTTGGACAGCTACGAGCAGTACTTC
d_gene: -; abundance: many; v_gene: TRBV7-9; j_gene: TRBJ1-5; CDR3aa: CASSLGGAGAQHF; CDR3nt: TGTGCCAGCAGCTTAGGGGGAGCAGGGGCCCAGCATTTT
d_gene: -; abundance: -; v_gene: TRBV7-3; j_gene: TRBJ2-7; CDR3aa: CASSLLGRGDLYF; CDR3nt: TGTGCCAGCAGCTTACTCGGTCGAGGAGATCTGTACTTC
d_gene: TRBD1; abundance: -; v_gene: TRBV28; j_gene: TRBJ1-1; CDR3aa: CASQRRGRLGDTEFFF; CDR3nt: TGTGCCAGCCAACGGAGGGGGCGGCTTGGGGACACTGAATTTTTCTTT
d_gene: -; abundance: -; v_gene: TRBV7-2; j_gene: TRBJ2-3; CDR3aa: CASIPRPGSTDMQYF; CDR3nt: TGTGCCAGCATCCCACGCCCCGGCTCCACAGATATGCAGTATTTT
d_gene: -; abundance: -; v_gene: TRBV2; j_gene: TRBJ1-3; CDR3aa: CASSEQGFGNTIYF; CDR3nt: TGTGCCAGCAGTGAACAGGGTTTTGGAAACACCATATATTTT
d_gene: -; abundance: many; v_gene: TRBV20-1; j_gene: TRBJ2-5; CDR3aa: CSAARREETQYF; CDR3nt: TGCAGTGCAGCGAGGCGGGAAGAGACCCAGTACTTC
d_gene: TRBD2; abundance: many; v_gene: TRBV20-1; j_gene: TRBJ2-7; CDR3aa: CSARGTSGRARREQYF; CDR3nt: TGCAGTGCTAGAGGCACTAGCGGGAGGGCCCGGAGGGAGCAGTACTTC
d_gene: TRBD1; abundance: -; v_gene: TRBV20-1; j_gene: TRBJ1-2; CDR3aa: CSARTGGRRGYTF; CDR3nt: TGCAGTGCTAGAACAGGGGGTAGGCGTGGCTACACCTTC
d_gene: TRBD1; abundance: -; v_gene: TRBV6-1; j_gene: TRBJ1-2; CDR3aa: CATNRGVYGYTF; CDR3nt: TGTGCCACTAACAGGGGAGTATATGGCTACACCTTC
d_gene: -; abundance: medium-sized; v_gene: TRBV28; j_gene: TRBJ1-6; CDR3aa: CASSDSINSPLHF; CDR3nt: TGTGCCAGCAGTGACAGTATTAATTCACCCCTCCACTTT
d_gene: -; abundance: many; v_gene: TRBV6-1; j_gene: TRBJ1-5; CDR3aa: CASHEIVTSNQPQHF; CDR3nt: TGTGCCAGCCATGAGATTGTAACTAGCAATCAGCCCCAGCATTTT